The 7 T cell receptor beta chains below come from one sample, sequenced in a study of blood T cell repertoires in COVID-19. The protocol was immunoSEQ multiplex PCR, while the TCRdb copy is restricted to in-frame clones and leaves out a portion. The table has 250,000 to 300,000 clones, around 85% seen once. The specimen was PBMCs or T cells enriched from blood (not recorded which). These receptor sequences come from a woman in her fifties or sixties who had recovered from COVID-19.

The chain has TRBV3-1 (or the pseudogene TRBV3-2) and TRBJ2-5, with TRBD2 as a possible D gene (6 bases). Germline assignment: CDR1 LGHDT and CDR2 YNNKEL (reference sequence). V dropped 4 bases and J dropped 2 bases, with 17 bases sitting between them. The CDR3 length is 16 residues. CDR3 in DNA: TGTGCCAGCAGCCGCTTACGGGACTCCCCACAAGAGACCCAGTACTTC. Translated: CASSRLRDSPQETQYF.

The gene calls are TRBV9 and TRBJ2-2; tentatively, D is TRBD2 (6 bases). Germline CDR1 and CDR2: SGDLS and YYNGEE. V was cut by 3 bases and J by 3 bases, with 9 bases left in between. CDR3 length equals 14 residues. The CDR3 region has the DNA TGTGCCAGCAGCGGCGGCGGGGACACCGGGGAGCTGTTTTTT. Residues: CASSGGGDTGELFF.

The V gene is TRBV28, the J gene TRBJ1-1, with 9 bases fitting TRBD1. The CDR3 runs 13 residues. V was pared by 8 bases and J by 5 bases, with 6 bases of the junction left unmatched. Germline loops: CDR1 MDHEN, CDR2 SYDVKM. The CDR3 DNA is TGTGCCAGCCTGACAGGGGGAGGGACTGAAGCTTTCTTT. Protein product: CASLTGGGTEAFF.

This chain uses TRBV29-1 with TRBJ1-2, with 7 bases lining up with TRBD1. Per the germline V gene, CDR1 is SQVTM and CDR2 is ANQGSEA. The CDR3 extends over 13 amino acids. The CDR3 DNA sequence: TGCAGTGCCAGACAGGGAAGGTCCTATGGCTACACCTTC. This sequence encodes CSARQGRSYGYTF.

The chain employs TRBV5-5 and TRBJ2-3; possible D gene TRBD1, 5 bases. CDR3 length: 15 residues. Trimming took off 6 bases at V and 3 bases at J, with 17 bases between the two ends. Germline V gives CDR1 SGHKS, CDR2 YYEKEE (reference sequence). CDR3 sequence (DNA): TGTGCCAGCACCAAGAATCCTCCAGGGACAGATACGCAGTATTTT. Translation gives CASTKNPPGTDTQYF.

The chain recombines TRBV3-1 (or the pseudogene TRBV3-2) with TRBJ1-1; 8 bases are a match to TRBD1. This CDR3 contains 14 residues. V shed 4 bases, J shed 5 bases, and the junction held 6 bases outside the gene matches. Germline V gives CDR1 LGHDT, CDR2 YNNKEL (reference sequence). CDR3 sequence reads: CASSPQGAGTEAFF. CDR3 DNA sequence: TGTGCCAGCAGCCCGCAGGGGGCAGGGACTGAAGCTTTCTTT.

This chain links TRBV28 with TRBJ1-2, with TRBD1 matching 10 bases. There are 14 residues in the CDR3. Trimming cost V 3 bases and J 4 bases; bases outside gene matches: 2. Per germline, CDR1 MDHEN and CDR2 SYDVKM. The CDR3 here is CASSLTGGTYGYTF. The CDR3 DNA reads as TGTGCCAGCAGTTTGACAGGGGGCACCTATGGCTACACCTTC.